This TCR beta chain was observed in a study of T cell responses to AZD1222 COVID-19 vaccine. This CDR3 is 15 amino acids long. Looked up from germline, CDR1 is SGHRS and CDR2 is YFSETQ. V lost 0 bases and J lost 3; bases outside the gene matches: 2. Method: immunoSEQ multiplex PCR; TCRdb's copy keeps in-frame clones and lacks some. The sample yields roughly 150,000 clones, around 93% seen once. The specimen was peripheral blood, collected on day 0 of AZD1222 vaccination. This receptor was taken from an adult in good health. The chain has TRBV5-1 and TRBJ1-5, with TRBD1 matching 8 bases. The CDR3 loop is CASSLGGQANQPQHF. The CDR3 coding sequence is TGCGCCAGCAGCTTGGGGGGACAGGCCAATCAGCCCCAGCATTTT. Looking up the rest from reference TRBV5-1 and TRBJ1-5 gives the full variable domain: KAGVTQTPRYLIKTRGQQVTLSCSPISGHRSVSWYQQTPGQGLQFLFEYFSETQRNKGNFPGRFSGRQFSNSRSEMNVSTLELGDSALYLCASSLGGQANQPQHFGDGTRLSIL.